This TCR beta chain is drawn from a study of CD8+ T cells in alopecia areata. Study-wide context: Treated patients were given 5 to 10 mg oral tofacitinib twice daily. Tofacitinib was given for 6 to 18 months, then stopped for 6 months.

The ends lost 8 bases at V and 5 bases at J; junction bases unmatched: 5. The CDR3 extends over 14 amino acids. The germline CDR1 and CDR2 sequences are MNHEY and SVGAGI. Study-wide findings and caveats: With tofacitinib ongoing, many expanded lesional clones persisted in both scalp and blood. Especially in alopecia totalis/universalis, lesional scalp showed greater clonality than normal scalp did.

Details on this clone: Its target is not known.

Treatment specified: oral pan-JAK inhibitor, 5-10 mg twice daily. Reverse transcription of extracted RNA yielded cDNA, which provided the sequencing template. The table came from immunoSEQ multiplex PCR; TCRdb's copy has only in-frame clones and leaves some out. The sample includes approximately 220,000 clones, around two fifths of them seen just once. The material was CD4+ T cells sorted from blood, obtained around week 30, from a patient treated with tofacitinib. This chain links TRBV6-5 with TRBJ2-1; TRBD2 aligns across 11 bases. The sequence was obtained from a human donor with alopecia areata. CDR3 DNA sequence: TGTGCCAGCGATACTAGCGGGAGAAACAATGAGCAGTTCTTC. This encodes CASDTSGRNNEQFF.